This T cell receptor beta chain originates from a study of blood T cell repertoires in COVID-19. CDR1 is SQVTM and CDR2 is ANQGSEA in the germline V gene. This CDR3 is built from 14 residues. Trimming took 7 bases from V and 2 from J; bases not matched to a gene: 4. Data came from immunoSEQ multiplex PCR; TCRdb stores just in-frame clones and leaves some out. The table records approximately 220,000 clones, approximately 86% of them present only once. Sequencing used peripheral blood. The sequence was collected from a man in his sixties with acute or convalescent COVID-19. This sequence joins TRBV29-1 and TRBJ2-5, with 13 bases identical to TRBD2. CDR3 in amino acids: CSGGLAGKQETQYF. For the CDR3, the DNA is TGCAGCGGGGGACTAGCGGGGAAACAAGAGACCCAGTACTTC.